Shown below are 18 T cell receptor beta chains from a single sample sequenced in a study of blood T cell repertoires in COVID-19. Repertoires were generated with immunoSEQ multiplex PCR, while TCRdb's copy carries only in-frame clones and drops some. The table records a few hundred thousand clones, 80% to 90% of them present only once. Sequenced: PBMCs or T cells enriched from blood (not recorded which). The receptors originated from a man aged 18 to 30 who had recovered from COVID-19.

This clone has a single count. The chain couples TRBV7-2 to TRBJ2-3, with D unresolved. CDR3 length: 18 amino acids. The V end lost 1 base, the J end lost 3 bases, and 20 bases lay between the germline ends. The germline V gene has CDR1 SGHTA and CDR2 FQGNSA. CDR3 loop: CASSLGDYYPSGTDTQYF. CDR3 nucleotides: TGTGCCAGCAGCTTAGGAGATTACTACCCCTCCGGAACAGATACGCAGTATTTT.

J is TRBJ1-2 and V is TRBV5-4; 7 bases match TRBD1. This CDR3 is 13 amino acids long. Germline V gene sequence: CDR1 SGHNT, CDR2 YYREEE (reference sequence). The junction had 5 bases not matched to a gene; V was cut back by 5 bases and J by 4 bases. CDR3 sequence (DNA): TGTGCCAGCAGTCGGGAGGGGGCCTATGGCTACACCTTC. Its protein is CASSREGAYGYTF.

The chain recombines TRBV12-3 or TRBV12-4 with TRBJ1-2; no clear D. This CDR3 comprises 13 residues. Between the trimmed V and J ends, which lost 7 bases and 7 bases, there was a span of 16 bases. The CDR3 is CASIVANRFGYTF. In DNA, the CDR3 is TGTGCCAGCATAGTGGCAAACAGATTTGGCTACACCTTC.

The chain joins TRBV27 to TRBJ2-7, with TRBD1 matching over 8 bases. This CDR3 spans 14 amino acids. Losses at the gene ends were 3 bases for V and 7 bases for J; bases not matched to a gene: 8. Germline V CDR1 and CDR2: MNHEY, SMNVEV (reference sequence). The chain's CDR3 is CASSFAGGRWEQYF. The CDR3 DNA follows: TGTGCCAGCAGTTTCGCAGGGGGCAGGTGGGAGCAGTACTTC.

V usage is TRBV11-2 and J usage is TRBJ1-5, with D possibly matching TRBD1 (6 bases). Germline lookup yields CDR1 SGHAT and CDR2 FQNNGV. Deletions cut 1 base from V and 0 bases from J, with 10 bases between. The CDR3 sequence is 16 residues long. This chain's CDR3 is CASSLAGGYSNQPQHF. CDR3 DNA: TGTGCCAGCAGCTTAGCGGGGGGCTATAGCAATCAGCCCCAGCATTTT.

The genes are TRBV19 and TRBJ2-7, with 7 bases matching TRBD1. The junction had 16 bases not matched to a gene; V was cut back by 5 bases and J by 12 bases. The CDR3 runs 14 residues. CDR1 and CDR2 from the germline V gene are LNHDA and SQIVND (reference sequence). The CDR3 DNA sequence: TGTGCCAGTAGTCTCCAAGGACAGGCAACACCCGCGTACTTC. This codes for CASSLQGQATPAYF.

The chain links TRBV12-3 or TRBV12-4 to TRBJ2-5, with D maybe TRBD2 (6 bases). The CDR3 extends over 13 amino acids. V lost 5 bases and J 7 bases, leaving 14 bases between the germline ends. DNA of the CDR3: TGTGCCAGCAGTCCCCGGGACGGGGGGACCCAGTACTTC. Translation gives CASSPRDGGTQYF.

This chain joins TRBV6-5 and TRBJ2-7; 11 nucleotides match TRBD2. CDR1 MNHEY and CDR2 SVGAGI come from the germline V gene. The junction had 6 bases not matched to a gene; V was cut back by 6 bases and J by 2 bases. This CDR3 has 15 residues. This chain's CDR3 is CASSPTSGEPYEQYF. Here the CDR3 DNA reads TGTGCCAGCAGCCCGACTAGCGGGGAACCCTACGAGCAGTACTTC.

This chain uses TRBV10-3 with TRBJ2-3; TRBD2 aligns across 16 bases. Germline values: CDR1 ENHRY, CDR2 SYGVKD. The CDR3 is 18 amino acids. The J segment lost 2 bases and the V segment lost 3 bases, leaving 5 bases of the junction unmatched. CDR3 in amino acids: CAISDGTSGRELTDTQYF. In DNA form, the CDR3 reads TGTGCCATCAGTGATGGGACTAGCGGGAGGGAGCTCACAGATACGCAGTATTTT.

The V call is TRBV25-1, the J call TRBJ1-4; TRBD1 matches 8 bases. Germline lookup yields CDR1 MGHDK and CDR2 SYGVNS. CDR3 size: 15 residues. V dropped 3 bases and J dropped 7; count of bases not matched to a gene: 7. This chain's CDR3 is CASSDGTGGSEKLFF. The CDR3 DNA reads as TGTGCCAGCAGTGACGGTACAGGGGGTAGTGAAAAACTGTTTTTT. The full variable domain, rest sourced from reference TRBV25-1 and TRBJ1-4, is EADIYQTPRYLVIGTGKKITLECSQTMGHDKMYWYQQDPGMELHLIHYSYGVNSTEKGDLSSESTVSRIRTEHFPLTLESARPSHTSQYLCASSDGTGGSEKLFFGSGTQLSVL.

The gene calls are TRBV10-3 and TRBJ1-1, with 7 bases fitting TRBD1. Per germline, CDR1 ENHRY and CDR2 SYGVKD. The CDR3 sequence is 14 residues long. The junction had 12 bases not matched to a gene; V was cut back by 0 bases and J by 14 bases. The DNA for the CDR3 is TGTGCCATCAGTGAGTCGAGGGACAGCAGTCTTGGGTTCTTT. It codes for CAISESRDSSLGFF.

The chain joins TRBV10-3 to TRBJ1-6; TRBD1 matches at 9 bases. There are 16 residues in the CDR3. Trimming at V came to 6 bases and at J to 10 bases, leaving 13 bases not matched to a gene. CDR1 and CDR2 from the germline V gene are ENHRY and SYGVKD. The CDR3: CAISETGQGVYSPLHF. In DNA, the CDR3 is TGTGCCATCAGCGAAACGGGACAGGGAGTATACTCACCCCTCCACTTT.

The CDR3 DNA sequence: TGTGCCAGCAGTACCTACCGGGACTCGCCCCCGTCAGGCGAGCAGTACTTC. Its translation: CASSTYRDSPPSGEQYF. V usage is TRBV27 and J usage is TRBJ2-7; weak D call: TRBD2 (6 bases). The germline CDR1 and CDR2 sequences are MNHEY and SMNVEV (reference sequence). The CDR3 runs 17 residues. The ends were cut back, 5 bases at V and 6 bases at J, with 26 bases in the middle.

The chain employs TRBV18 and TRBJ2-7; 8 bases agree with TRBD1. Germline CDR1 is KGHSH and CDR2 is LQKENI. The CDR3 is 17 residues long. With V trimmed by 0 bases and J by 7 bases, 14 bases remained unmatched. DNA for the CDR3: TGTGCCAGCTCACCACCGGGGACAGGCGTAGGTCCTAGGGAGCAGTACTTC. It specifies CASSPPGTGVGPREQYF.

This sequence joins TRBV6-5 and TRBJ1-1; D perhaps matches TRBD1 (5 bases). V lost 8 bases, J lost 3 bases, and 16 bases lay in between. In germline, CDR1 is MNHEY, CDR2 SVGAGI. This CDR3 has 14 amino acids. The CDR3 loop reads CASGRQGPDTEAFF. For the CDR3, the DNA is TGTGCCAGCGGCAGGCAGGGTCCAGACACTGAAGCTTTCTTT.

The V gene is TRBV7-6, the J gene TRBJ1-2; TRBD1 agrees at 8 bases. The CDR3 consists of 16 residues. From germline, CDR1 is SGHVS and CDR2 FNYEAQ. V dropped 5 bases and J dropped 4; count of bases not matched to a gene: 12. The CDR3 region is CASSKAVQGGPYGYTF. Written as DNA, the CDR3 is TGTGCCAGCAGCAAGGCAGTACAGGGGGGCCCCTATGGCTACACCTTC.

The CDR3 DNA follows: TGTGCCAGCAGCCGGGGGGGAAGGGGCTACACCTTC. Protein: CASSRGGRGYTF. The chain recombines TRBV28 with TRBJ1-2, with a weak D call TRBD1 (5 bases). Germline CDR1 MDHEN, CDR2 SYDVKM. The CDR3 spans 12 residues. V dropped 6 bases and J dropped 8 bases, with 13 bases sitting between them.

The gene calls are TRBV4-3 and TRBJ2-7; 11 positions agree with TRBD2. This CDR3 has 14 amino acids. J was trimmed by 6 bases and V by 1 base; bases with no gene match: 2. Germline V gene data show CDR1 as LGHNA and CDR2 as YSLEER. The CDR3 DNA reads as TGCGCCAGCAGCCAAGGACTAGCGGGATTCGAGCAGTACTTC. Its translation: CASSQGLAGFEQYF.